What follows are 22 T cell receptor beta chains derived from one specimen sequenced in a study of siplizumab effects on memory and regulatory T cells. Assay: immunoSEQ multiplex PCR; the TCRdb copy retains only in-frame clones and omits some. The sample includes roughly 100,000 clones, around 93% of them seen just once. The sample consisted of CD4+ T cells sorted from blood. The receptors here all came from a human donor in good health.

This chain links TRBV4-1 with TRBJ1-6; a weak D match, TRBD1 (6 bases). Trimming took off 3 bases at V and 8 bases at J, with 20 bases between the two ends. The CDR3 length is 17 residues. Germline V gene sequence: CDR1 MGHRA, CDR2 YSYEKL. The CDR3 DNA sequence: TGCGCCAGCAGCCAGAAAAGGGGGGGGTCTGGAGATTCACCCCTCCACTTT. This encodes CASSQKRGGSGDSPLHF.

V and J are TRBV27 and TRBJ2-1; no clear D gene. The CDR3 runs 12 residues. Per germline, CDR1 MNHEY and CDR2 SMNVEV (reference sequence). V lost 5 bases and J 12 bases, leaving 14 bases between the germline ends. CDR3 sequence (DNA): TGTGCCAGCAGTATGTCCAATGAGCGGCAGTTCTTC. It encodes CASSMSNERQFF.

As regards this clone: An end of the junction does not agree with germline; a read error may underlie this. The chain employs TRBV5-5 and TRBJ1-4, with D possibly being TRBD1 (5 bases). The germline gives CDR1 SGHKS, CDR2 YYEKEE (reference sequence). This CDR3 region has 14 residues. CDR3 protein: CASTLGGSDEKLFF. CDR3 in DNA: TGTGCCAGCACCTTGGGGGGATCGGATGAAAAACTGTTTTTT.

The CDR3 DNA reads as TGTGCCAGCAGTCGGGGTGGAAACACCATATATTTT. Translated: CASSRGGNTIYF. The chain employs TRBV6-1 and TRBJ1-3; D not certain. Trimming cost V 5 bases and J 3 bases, with 5 bases left between them. The CDR3 totals 12 residues. The germline V gene has CDR1 MNHNS and CDR2 SASEGT.

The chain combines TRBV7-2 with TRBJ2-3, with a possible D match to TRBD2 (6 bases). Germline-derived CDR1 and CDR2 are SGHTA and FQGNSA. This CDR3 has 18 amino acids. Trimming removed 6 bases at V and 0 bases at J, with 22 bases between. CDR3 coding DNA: TGTGCCAGCAGTGGACGTGGCGGGGTAAAATATAGCACAGATACGCAGTATTTT. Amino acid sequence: CASSGRGGVKYSTDTQYF. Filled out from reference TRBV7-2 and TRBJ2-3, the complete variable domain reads GAGVSQSPSNKVTEKGKDVELRCDPISGHTALYWYRQSLGQGLEFLIYFQGNSAPDKSGLPSDRFSAERTGGSVSTLTIQRTQQEDSAVYLCASSGRGGVKYSTDTQYFGPGTRLTVL.

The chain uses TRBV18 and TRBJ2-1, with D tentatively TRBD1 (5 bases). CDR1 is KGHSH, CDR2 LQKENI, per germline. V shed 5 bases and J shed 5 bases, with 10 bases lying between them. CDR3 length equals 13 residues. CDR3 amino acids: CASSVMGHNEQFF. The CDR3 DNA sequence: TGTGCCAGCTCAGTTATGGGGCACAATGAGCAGTTCTTC.

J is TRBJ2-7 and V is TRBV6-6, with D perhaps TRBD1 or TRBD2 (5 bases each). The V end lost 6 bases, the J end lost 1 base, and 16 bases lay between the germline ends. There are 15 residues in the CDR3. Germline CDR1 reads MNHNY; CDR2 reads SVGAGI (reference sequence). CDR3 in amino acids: CASSPPGTPSYEQYF. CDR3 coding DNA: TGTGCCAGCAGCCCCCCCGGGACCCCTTCCTACGAGCAGTACTTC.

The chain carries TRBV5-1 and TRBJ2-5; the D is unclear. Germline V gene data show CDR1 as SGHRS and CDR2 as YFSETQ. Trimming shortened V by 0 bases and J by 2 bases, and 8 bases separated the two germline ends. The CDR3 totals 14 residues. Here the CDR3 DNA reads TGCGCCAGCAGCTTGGGTCTTATTCAAGAGACCCAGTACTTC. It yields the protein CASSLGLIQETQYF.

The CDR3 sequence is CASSFLSGSYNEQFF. CDR3 bases: TGTGCCAGCAGCTTCCTAAGCGGCTCCTACAATGAGCAGTTCTTC. V usage is TRBV12-1 and J usage is TRBJ2-1; TRBD2 is taken as the D call from the table, unchecked against the DNA. TRBV12-1 is labeled a pseudogene. This CDR3 contains 15 residues.

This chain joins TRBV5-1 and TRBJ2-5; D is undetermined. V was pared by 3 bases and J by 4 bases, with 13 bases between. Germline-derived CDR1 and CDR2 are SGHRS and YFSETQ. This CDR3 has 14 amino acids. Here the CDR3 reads CASSSDGPGETQYF. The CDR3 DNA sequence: TGCGCCAGCAGCTCGGACGGTCCCGGAGAGACCCAGTACTTC.

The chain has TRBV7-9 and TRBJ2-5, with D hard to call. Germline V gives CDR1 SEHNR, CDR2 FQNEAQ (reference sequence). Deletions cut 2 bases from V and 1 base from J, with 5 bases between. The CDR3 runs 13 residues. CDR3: CASSLQVQETQYF. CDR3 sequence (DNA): TGTGCCAGCAGCTTACAGGTCCAAGAGACCCAGTACTTC. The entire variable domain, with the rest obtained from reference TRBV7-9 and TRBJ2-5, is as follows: DTGVSQNPRHKITKRGQNVTFRCDPISEHNRLYWYRQTLGQGPEFLTYFQNEAQLEKSRLLSDRFSAERPKGSFSTLEIQRTEQGDSAMYLCASSLQVQETQYFGPGTRLLVL.

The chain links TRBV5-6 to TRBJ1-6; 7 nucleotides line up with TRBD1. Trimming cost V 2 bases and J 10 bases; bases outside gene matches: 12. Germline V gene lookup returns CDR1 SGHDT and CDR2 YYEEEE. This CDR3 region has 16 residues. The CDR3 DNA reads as TGTGCCAGCAGCTTAGGCCCCGGGACAGCAGGCTCACCCCTCCACTTT. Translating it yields CASSLGPGTAGSPLHF.

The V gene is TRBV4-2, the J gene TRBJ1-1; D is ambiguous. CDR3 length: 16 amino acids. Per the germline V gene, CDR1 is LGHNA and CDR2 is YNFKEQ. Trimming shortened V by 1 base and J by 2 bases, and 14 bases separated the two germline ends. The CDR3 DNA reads TGTGCCAGCAGCCAAGCCGCGACGGTATACAACACTGAAGCTTTCTTT. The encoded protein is CASSQAATVYNTEAFF.

The chain's CDR3 is CASRQLNTEAFF. For the CDR3, the DNA is TGTGCCAGTAGGCAGTTGAACACTGAAGCTTTCTTT. This sequence joins TRBV19 and TRBJ1-1; D call uncertain. Trimming took off 6 bases at V and 0 bases at J, with 5 bases between the two ends. The CDR3 spans 12 residues. Germline V gene data show CDR1 as LNHDA and CDR2 as SQIVND (reference sequence).

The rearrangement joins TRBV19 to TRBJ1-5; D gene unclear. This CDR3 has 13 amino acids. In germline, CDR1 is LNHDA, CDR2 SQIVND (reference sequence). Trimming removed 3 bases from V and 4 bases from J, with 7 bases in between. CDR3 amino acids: CASSISGNQPQHF. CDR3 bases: TGTGCCAGTAGTATTAGCGGGAATCAGCCCCAGCATTTT. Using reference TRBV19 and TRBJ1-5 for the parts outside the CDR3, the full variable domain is DGGITQSPKYLFRKEGQNVTLSCEQNLNHDAMYWYRQDPGQGLRLIYYSQIVNDFQKGDIAEGYSVSREKKESFPLTVTSAQKNPTAFYLCASSISGNQPQHFGDGTRLSIL.

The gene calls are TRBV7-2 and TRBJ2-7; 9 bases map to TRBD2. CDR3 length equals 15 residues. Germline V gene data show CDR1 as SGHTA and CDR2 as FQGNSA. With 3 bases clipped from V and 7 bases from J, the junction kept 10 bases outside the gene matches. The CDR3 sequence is CASSLTSGPLTEQYF. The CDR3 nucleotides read TGTGCCAGCAGCTTGACTAGCGGTCCTCTGACAGAGCAGTACTTC. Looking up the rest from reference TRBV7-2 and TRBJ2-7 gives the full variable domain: GAGVSQSPSNKVTEKGKDVELRCDPISGHTALYWYRQSLGQGLEFLIYFQGNSAPDKSGLPSDRFSAERTGGSVSTLTIQRTQQEDSAVYLCASSLTSGPLTEQYFGPGTRLTVT.

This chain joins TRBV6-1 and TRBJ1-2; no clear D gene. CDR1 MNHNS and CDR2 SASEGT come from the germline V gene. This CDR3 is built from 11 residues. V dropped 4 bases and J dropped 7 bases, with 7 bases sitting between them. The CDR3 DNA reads TGTGCCAGCAGTGTCGAGAGTGGCTACACCTTC. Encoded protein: CASSVESGYTF.

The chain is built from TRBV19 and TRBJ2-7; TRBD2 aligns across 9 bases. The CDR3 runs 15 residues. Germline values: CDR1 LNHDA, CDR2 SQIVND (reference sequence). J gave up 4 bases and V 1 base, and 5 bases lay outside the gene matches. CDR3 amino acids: CASSIVASGTYEQYF. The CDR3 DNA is TGTGCCAGTAGTATAGTGGCTAGCGGGACTTACGAGCAGTACTTC.

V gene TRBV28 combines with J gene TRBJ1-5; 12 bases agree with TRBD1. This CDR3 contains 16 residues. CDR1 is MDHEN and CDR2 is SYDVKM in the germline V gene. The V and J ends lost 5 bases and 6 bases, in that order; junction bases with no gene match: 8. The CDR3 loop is CASSDLGQGASQPQHF. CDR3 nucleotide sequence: TGTGCCAGCAGTGACTTGGGACAGGGGGCCTCTCAGCCCCAGCATTTT.

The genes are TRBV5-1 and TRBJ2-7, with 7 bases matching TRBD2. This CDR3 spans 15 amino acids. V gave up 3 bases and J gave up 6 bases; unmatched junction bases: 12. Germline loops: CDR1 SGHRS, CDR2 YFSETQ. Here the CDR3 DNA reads TGCGCCAGCAGCTCGGCGGTGGCGGGAGAGGGCGAGCAGTACTTC. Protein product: CASSSAVAGEGEQYF.

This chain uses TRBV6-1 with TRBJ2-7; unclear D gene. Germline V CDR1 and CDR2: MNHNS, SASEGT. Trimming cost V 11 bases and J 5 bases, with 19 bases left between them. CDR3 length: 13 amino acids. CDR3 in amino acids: CAGRHGSGHEQYF. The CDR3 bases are TGTGCCGGAAGGCACGGCTCCGGCCACGAGCAGTACTTC.

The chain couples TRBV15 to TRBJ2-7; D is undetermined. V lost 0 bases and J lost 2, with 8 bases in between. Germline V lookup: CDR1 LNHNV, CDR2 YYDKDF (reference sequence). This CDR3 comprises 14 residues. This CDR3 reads CATSRDRPTYEQYF. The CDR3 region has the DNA TGTGCCACCAGCAGAGATCGACCGACCTACGAGCAGTACTTC. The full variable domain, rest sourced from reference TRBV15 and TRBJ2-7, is DAMVIQNPRYQVTQFGKPVTLSCSQTLNHNVMYWYQQKSSQAPKLLFHYYDKDFNNEADTPDNFQSRRPNTSFCFLDIRSPGLGDTAMYLCATSRDRPTYEQYFGPGTRLTVT.